Listed below are T cell receptor beta chains from one sample, sequenced in a study of cytomegalovirus exposure and HLA in healthy donors. TCRdb keeps only in-frame clones here, not all; method: immunoSEQ multiplex PCR. This sample contains about 70,000 clones. Sample: PBMCs. The receptors were sampled from a woman aged 25 to 39 in good health and CMV-seronegative. CDR3s leave out the opening cysteine and the closing phenylalanine or tryptophan.

j_call v_call cdr3_aa
TRBJ2-1 TRBV30 AWSLADYNEQF
TRBJ2-5 TRBV30 ACRVRTERSETQY
TRBJ1-1 TRBV30 AWSVRGYTEAF
TRBJ2-7 TRBV27 ASSSHSGSVSYEQY
TRBJ1-1 TRBV7-9 ASRSQGWAF
TRBJ2-5 TRBV4-1 ASSQVNRVETQY
TRBJ1-1 TRBV18 ASSPREAEAF
TRBJ2-6 TRBV13 ASATGPSGANVLT
TRBJ2-7 TRBV6-6 ASSYSGSEQY
TRBJ1-1 TRBV9 ASSVSSNTEAF
TRBJ1-2 TRBV28 ASSRRPGDYGYT
TRBJ1-1 TRBV23-1 ASLSFLMNTEAF
TRBJ2-2 TRBV4-2 ASSQEVLAGVPGELF
TRBJ2-7 TRBV27 ASSFTGQERYEQY
TRBJ1-1 TRBV6-5 ASSYPGQGREAF
TRBJ1-1 TRBV29-1 SVRETGMNTEAF
TRBJ1-2 TRBV19 ASSGLTGMRGYT
TRBJ2-5 TRBV7-3 ASSYLGDTQETQY
TRBJ1-5 TRBV18 ASSLEQGGHQPQH
TRBJ2-2 TRBV27 ASSSWDRSNTGELF
TRBJ1-1 TRBV25-1 ASSGGQGSTEAF
TRBJ2-2 TRBV9 ASRSGQGNAGELF
TRBJ1-2 TRBV29-1 SVEDRVDGYT
TRBJ1-2 TRBV6-5 ASSYFEQGGYT
TRBJ2-3 TRBV5-1 ASSLRQGAGTDTQY
TRBJ1-2 TRBV6-4 ASSEGQGSGYT
TRBJ1-6 TRBV5-1 ASSLVGGLVNSPLH
TRBJ1-3 TRBV28 ASSLSYSGNTIY
TRBJ2-7 TRBV25-1 ASSEPGQKTYEQY
TRBJ1-2 TRBV9 ASSGRTGGRANYGYT
TRBJ2-5 TRBV19 ASSLSGGQETQY
TRBJ1-2 TRBV4-3 ASSSEHSTNYGYT
TRBJ2-5 TRBV9 ASSSSGRGRARETQY
TRBJ2-3 TRBV30 AGGLAGSKDTQY
TRBJ1-2 TRBV5-6 ASSLRGANNYGYT
TRBJ1-6 TRBV27 ASSLVFQGDNSPLH